Shown below are 9 T cell receptor beta chains from a single sample sequenced in a study of T cells in Graves' hyperthyroidism and ophthalmopathy. It was RNA transcripts that yielded the amplified TCR beta CDR3 regions. The primer set for the first-round RT-PCR of the TCR CDR3 was HTBI. MiXCR, applied by TCRdb to the multiplex PCR reads, yields one record per CDR3 protein. The data show about 640,000 distinct CDR3 sequences, about 15% seen once. Source material: blood. These TCRs come from a woman aged 50 to 60 with Graves' ophthalmopathy.

This clonotype was detected ten times or more. The chain carries TRBV30 and TRBJ1-1; D is unclear. Germline CDR1 is GTSNPN and CDR2 is SVGIG (reference sequence). CDR3 length: 13 residues. V gave up 1 base and J gave up 4 bases, with 10 bases separating them. The DNA for the CDR3 is TGTGCCTGGAGTGGTCAGAGCGCCACTGAAGCTTTCTTT. Encoded protein: CAWSGQSATEAFF.

This sequence joins TRBV27 and TRBJ1-4; unclear D gene. The CDR3 is made up of 12 amino acids. Germline CDR1 MNHEY, CDR2 SMNVEV (reference sequence). The ends were cut back, 4 bases at V and 5 bases at J, with 5 bases in the middle. This CDR3 is CASSSANEKLFF. The CDR3, as DNA: TGTGCCAGCAGTTCGGCAAATGAAAAACTGTTTTTT.

This clonotype was counted many times. This rearrangement joins TRBV7-9 to TRBJ2-2; D assignment may be TRBD1 or TRBD2 (5 bases each). Looked up from germline, CDR1 is SEHNR and CDR2 is FQNEAQ (reference sequence). This CDR3 spans 14 amino acids. The ends were cut back, 11 bases at V and 1 base at J, with 14 bases in the middle. The CDR3 region has the DNA TGTGCCCATTGGGGGAATCAGAACACCGGGGAGCTGTTTTTT. Its protein is CAHWGNQNTGELFF.

This clonotype was detected many times. This chain connects TRBV30 to TRBJ1-1, with a tentative D call TRBD1 (6 bases). The CDR3 is made up of 15 amino acids. Deletions cut 2 bases from V and 1 base from J, with 14 bases between. CDR1 GTSNPN and CDR2 SVGIG come from the germline V gene (reference sequence). The CDR3 DNA reads as TGTGCCTGGAGTTTCCCCCGGGGGCCGAACACTGAAGCTTTCTTT. This codes for CAWSFPRGPNTEAFF. The variable domain in full, completed from reference TRBV30 and TRBJ1-1, reads SQTIHQWPATLVQPVGSPLSLECTVEGTSNPNLYWYRQAAGRGLQLLFYSVGIGQISSEVPQNLSASRPQDRQFILSSKKLLLSDSGFYLCAWSFPRGPNTEAFFGQGTRLTVV.

The chain joins TRBV20-1 to TRBJ2-1; 7 nucleotides match TRBD1. CDR1 and CDR2 (germline): DFQATT, SNEGSKA (reference sequence). V was clipped by 1 base and J by 0 bases; unmatched bases: 12. This CDR3 comprises 18 residues. The CDR3 coding sequence is TGCAGTGCTAGAGGGGATACAGGGGACACCGGCTCCTACAATGAGCAGTTCTTC. This gives the protein CSARGDTGDTGSYNEQFF.

This clonotype has a count of ten or more. The chain uses TRBV7-3 and TRBJ2-1; D tentatively reads TRBD1 or TRBD2 (5 bases each). Germline CDR1 and CDR2: SGHTA and FQGTGA. The CDR3 runs 14 residues. V gave up 4 bases and J gave up 9 bases, with 16 bases separating them. The CDR3 DNA reads as TGTGCCAGCAGCTCCCGGGGCCCCTCCGGTGAGCAGTTCTTC. Translating gives CASSSRGPSGEQFF.

This clonotype was counted many times. This chain connects TRBV20-1 to TRBJ2-1; D is ambiguous. V gave up 5 bases and J gave up 6 bases, with 8 bases separating them. Looked up from germline, CDR1 is DFQATT and CDR2 is SNEGSKA (reference sequence). This CDR3 contains 11 residues. CDR3 bases: TGCAGTGCTCGGCCTATCAATGAGCAGTTCTTC. This translates into CSARPINEQFF.

The V and J genes are TRBV6-1 and TRBJ1-4; D is uncertain. The CDR3 contains 13 residues. The germline gives CDR1 MNHNS, CDR2 SASEGT. V was pared by 5 bases and J by 8 bases, with 12 bases between. The CDR3 protein is CASSRLLPEKLFF. CDR3 DNA: TGTGCCAGCAGTCGACTACTACCGGAAAAACTGTTTTTT.

This clonotype was detected only a few times. This chain links TRBV5-8 with TRBJ2-1, with 7 nucleotides matching TRBD2. Germline V gene data show CDR1 as SGHTS and CDR2 as YDEGEE. V shed 0 bases, J shed 9 bases, and the junction held 18 bases outside the gene matches. The CDR3 is 18 residues long. The CDR3 DNA sequence: TGTGCCAGCAGCTTGGGTTTAGGCGCGACGGGCCCGGGGGGTGAGCAGTTCTTC. Protein product: CASSLGLGATGPGGEQFF.